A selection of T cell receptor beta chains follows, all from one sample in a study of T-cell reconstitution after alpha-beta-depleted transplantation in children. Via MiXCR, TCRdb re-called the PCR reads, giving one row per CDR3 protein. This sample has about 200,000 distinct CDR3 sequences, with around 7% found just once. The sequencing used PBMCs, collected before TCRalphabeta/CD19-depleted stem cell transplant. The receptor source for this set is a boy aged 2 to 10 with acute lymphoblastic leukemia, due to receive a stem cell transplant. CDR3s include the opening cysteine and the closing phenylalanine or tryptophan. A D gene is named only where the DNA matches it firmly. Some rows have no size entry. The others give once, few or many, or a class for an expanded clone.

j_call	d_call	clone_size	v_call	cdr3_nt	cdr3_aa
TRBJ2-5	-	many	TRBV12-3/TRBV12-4	TGTGCCAGCAAGGATTCCAAGTGGGAGACCCAGTACTTC	CASKDSKWETQYF
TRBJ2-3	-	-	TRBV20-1	TGCAGTGCTAGAGATCCCCAGGACAACACAGATACGCAGTATTTT	CSARDPQDNTDTQYF
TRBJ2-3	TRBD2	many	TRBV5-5	TGTGCCAGCAGCCTTCGACTAGCGGTAATAACAGATACGCAGTATTTT	CASSLRLAVITDTQYF
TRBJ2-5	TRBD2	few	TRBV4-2	TGTGCCAGCAGCCAAGGCGGGAGGGCCGAAGAGACCCAGTACTTC	CASSQGGRAEETQYF
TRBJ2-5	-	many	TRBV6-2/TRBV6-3	TGTGCCAGCAGATCTCTGGGACTCCACCGGGAAGAGACCCAGTACTTC	CASRSLGLHREETQYF
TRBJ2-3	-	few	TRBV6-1	TGTGCCAGCAGTGGCCAGGGAGCAGGCACAGATACGCAGTATTTT	CASSGQGAGTDTQYF
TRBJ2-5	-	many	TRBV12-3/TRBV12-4	TGTGCCAGCAGTTTGGACGGGGACTTGGGAGAGACCCAGTACTTC	CASSLDGDLGETQYF
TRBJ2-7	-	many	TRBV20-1	TGCAGTGCTAGAGGAAGCTACGAGCAGTACTTC	CSARGSYEQYF
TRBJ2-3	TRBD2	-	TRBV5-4	TGTGCCAGCAGCCAGTCTTTCCCGGGACTGGCGGGAGAGGGCACAGATACGCAGTATTTT	CASSQSFPGLAGEGTDTQYF
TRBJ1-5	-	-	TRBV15	TGTGCCACCAGCAGAGATTCGCGGACAGCCGATCAGCCCCAGCATTTT	CATSRDSRTADQPQHF
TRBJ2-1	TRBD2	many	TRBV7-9	TGTGCCAGCAGCGTCAAGACTAGCGGCGTAAGAGATACCTACAATGAGCAGTTCTTC	CASSVKTSGVRDTYNEQFF
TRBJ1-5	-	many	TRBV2	TGTGCCAGTACACCGAGGGGAGATAGCAATCAGCCCCAGCATTTT	CASTPRGDSNQPQHF
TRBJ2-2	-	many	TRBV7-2	TGTGCCAGCAGAAAGACTAGTGCCGGGGAGCTGTTTTTT	CASRKTSAGELFF
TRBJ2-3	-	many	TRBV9	TGTGCCAGCAGCGAGCTAGCGTCTAGCACAGATACGCAGTATTTT	CASSELASSTDTQYF
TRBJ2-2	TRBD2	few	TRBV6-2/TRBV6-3	TGTGCCAGCAGGTCTGGTGGGAGCGGGAGGAACGGGGAGCTGTTTTTT	CASRSGGSGRNGELFF
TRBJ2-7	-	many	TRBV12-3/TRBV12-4	TGTGCCAGCAGTTTATTCAGGTCATCCTACGAGCAGTACTTC	CASSLFRSSYEQYF
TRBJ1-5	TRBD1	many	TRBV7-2	TGTGCCAGCCGACAGGGAGGGAAAGATCAGCCCCAGCATTTT	CASRQGGKDQPQHF